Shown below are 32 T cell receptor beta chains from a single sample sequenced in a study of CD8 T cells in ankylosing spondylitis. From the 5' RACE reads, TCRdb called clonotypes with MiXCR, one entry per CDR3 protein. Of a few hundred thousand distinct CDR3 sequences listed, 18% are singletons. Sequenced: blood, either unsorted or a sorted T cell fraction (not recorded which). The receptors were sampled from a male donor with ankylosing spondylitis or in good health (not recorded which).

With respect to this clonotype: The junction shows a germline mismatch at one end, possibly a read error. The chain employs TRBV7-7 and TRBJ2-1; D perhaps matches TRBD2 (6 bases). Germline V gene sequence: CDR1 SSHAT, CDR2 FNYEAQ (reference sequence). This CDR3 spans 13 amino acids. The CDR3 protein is CASSPDYFNEQFF. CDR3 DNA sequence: TGTGCTAGCAGCCCGGACTACTTCAATGAGCAGTTCTTC. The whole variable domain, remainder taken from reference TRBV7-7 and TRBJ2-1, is GAGVSQSPRYKVTKRGQDVTLRCDPISSHATLYWYQQALGQGPEFLTYFNYEAQPDKSGLPSDRFSAERPEGSISTLTIQRTEQRDSAMYRCASSPDYFNEQFFGPGTRLTVL.

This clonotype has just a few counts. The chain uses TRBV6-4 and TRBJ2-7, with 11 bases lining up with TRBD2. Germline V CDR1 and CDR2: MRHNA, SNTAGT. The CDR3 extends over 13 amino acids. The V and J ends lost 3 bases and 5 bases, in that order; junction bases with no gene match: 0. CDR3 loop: CASSELAGDEQYF. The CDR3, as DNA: TGTGCCAGCAGTGAACTAGCGGGAGACGAGCAGTACTTC.

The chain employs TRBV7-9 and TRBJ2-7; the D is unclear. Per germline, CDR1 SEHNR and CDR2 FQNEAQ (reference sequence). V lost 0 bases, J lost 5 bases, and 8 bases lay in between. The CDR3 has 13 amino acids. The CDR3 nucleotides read TGTGCCAGCAGCTTAGCGCTCCGGGACGAGCAGTACTTC. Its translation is CASSLALRDEQYF.

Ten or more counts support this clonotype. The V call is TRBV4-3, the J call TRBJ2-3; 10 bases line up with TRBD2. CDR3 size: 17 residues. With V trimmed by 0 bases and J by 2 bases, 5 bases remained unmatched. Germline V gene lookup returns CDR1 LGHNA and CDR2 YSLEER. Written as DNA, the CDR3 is TGCGCCAGCAGCCAAGATAGGGGACTAGCGATCACAGATACGCAGTATTTT. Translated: CASSQDRGLAITDTQYF.

Here the CDR3 reads CASSLTRQGADQPQHF. The CDR3 DNA reads TGTGCCAGCAGTTTGACGCGACAGGGTGCCGATCAGCCCCAGCATTTT. V is TRBV6-5 and J is TRBJ1-5; 7 bases map to TRBD1. There are 16 residues in the CDR3. From germline, CDR1 is MNHEY and CDR2 SVGAGI. V gave up 4 bases and J gave up 5 bases; unmatched junction bases: 11.

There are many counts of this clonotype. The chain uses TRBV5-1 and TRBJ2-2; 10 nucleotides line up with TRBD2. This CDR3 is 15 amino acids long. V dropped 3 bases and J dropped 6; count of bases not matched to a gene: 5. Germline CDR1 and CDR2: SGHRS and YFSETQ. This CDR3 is CASSSVLAGAGELFF. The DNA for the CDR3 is TGCGCCAGCAGCTCCGTTCTAGCGGGAGCCGGGGAGCTGTTTTTT.

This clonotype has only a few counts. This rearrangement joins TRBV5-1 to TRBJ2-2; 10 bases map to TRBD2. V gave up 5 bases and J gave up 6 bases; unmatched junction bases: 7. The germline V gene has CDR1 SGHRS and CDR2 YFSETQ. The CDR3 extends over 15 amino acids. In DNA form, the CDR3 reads TGCGCCAGCAGTTCTCTAGCGGGAGAGTCCGGGGAGCTGTTTTTT. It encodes CASSSLAGESGELFF. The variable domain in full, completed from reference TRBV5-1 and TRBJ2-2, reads KAGVTQTPRYLIKTRGQQVTLSCSPISGHRSVSWYQQTPGQGLQFLFEYFSETQRNKGNFPGRFSGRQFSNSRSEMNVSTLELGDSALYLCASSSLAGESGELFFGEGSRLTVL.

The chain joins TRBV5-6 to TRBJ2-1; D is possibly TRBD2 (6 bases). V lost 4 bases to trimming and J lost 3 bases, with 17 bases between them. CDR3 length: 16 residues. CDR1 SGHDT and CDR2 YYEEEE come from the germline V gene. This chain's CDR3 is CASSPGPEGFYNEQFF. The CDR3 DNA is TGTGCCAGCAGCCCGGGACCGGAGGGCTTCTACAATGAGCAGTTCTTC.

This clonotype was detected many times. CDR3 DNA: TGCGCCAGCAGCCAAGATCGGGCTAGCATAGGAGATACGCAGTATTTT. It yields the protein CASSQDRASIGDTQYF. The gene calls are TRBV4-3 and TRBJ2-3; D perhaps matches TRBD2 (5 bases). There are 16 residues in the CDR3. Germline CDR1 and CDR2: LGHNA and YSLEER. V was clipped by 0 bases and J by 5 bases, with 15 bases between them.

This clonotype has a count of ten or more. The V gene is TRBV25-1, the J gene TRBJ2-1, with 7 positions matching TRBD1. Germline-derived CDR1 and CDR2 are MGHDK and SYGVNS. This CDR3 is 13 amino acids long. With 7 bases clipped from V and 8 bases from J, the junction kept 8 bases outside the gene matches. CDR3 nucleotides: TGTGCCAGCACGCCACAGGGGTGGTATGAGCAGTTCTTC. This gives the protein CASTPQGWYEQFF.

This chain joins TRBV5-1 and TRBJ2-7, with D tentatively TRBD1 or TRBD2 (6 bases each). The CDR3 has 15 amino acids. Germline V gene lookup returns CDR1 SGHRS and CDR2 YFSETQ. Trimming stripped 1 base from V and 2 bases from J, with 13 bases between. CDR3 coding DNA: TGCGCCAGCAGCTTGACAGCGGAGGGGGCCTACGAGCAGTACTTC. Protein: CASSLTAEGAYEQYF.

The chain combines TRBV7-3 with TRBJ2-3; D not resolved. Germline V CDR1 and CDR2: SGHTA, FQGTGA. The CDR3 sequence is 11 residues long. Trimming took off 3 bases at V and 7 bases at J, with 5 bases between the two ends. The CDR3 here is CASSLTNTQYF. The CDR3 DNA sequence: TGTGCCAGCAGCTTGACAAATACGCAGTATTTT.

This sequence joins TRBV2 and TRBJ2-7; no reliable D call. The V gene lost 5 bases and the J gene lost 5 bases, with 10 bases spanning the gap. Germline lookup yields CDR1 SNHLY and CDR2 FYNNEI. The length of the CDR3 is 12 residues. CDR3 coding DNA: TGTGCCAGCAGTAGTCGGTGGAACGAGCAGTACTTC. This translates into CASSSRWNEQYF.

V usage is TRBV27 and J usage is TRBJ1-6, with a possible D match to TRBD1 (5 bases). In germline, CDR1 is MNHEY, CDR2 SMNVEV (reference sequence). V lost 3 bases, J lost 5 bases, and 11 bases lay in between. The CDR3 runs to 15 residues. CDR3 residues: CASSFAGPNNSPLHF. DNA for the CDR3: TGTGCCAGCAGTTTCGCGGGACCCAATAATTCACCCCTCCACTTT.

The CDR3 nucleotides are TGTGCCAGCAGCCAAGATCGGTTTCCTAGCGGGAGGGCCACCGGGGAGCTGTTTTTT. Protein: CASSQDRFPSGRATGELFF. The chain recombines TRBV4-2 with TRBJ2-2, with 12 nucleotides matching TRBD2. V lost 0 bases, J lost 4 bases, and 9 bases stayed unmatched. This CDR3 is 19 amino acids long. The germline gives CDR1 LGHNA, CDR2 YNFKEQ.

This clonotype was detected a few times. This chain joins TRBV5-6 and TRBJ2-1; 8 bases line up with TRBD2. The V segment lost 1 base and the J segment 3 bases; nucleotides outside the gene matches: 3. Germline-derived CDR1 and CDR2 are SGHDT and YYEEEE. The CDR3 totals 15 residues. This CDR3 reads CASSLRAGVYNEQFF. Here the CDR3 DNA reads TGTGCCAGCAGCTTGAGAGCGGGAGTCTACAATGAGCAGTTCTTC.

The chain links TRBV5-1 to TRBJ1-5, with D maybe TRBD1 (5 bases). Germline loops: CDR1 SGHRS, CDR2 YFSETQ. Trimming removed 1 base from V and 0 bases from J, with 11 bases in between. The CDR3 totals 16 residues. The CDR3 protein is CASSLNRTDSNQPQHF. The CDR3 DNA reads TGCGCCAGCAGCTTGAACAGGACTGATAGCAATCAGCCCCAGCATTTT.

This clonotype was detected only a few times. CDR3 nucleotides: TGCGCCAGCAGCCAAGGGGAGGGAGGATTAACTGAAGCTTTCTTT. Its translation: CASSQGEGGLTEAFF. The chain is built from TRBV4-1 and TRBJ1-1; D uncertain. The ends were cut back, 1 base at V and 5 bases at J, with 14 bases in the middle. The CDR3 spans 15 residues. Germline assignment: CDR1 MGHRA and CDR2 YSYEKL.

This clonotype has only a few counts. Written as DNA, the CDR3 is TGTGCCAGCAGTTTTGGGTCGGCTTCCTACGAGCAGTACTTC. It codes for CASSFGSASYEQYF. The V call is TRBV27, the J call TRBJ2-7; unclear D gene. Germline loops: CDR1 MNHEY, CDR2 SMNVEV (reference sequence). The V end lost 3 bases, the J end lost 1 base, and 10 bases lay between the germline ends. The CDR3 length is 14 residues.

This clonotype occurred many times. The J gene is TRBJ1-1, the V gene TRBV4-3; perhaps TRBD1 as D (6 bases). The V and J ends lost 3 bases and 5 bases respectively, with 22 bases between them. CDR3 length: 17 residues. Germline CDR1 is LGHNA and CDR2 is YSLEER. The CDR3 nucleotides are TGCGCCAGCAGCCAGGGCGGCGAACAGGGATGGGGAACTGAAGCTTTCTTT. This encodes CASSQGGEQGWGTEAFF.

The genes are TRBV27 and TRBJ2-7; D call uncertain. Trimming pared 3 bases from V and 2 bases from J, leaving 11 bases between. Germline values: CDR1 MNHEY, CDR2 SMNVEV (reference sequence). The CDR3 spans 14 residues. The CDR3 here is CASSFGQTTYEQYF. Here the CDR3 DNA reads TGTGCCAGCAGTTTCGGGCAGACCACCTACGAGCAGTACTTC.

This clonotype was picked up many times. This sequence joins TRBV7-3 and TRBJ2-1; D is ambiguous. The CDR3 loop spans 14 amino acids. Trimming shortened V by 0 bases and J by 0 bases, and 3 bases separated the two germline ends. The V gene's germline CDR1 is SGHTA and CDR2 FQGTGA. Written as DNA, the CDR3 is TGTGCCAGCAGCTTAACTCGCTCCTACAATGAGCAGTTCTTC. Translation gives CASSLTRSYNEQFF.

CDR3 sequence: CASSRVGVYEQYF. CDR3 DNA sequence: TGCGCCAGCAGCCGGGTAGGAGTCTACGAGCAGTACTTC. The rearrangement links TRBV4-1 to TRBJ2-7; D not resolved. Germline V lookup: CDR1 MGHRA, CDR2 YSYEKL. The CDR3 is 13 amino acids. Trimming cost V 4 bases and J 3 bases, with 10 bases left between them.

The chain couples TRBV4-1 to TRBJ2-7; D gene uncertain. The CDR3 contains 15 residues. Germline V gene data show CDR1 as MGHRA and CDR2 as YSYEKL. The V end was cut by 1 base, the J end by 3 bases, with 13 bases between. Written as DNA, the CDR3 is TGCGCCAGCAGCCAAGTCCGGACCTTCGGCTACGAGCAGTACTTC. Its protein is CASSQVRTFGYEQYF.

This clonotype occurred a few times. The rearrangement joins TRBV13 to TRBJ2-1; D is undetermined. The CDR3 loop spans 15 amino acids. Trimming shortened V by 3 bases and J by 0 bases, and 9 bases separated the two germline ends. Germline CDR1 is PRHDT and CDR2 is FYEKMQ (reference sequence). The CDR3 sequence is CASSFRAASYNEQFF. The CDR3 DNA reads TGTGCCAGCAGCTTTCGGGCGGCCTCCTACAATGAGCAGTTCTTC. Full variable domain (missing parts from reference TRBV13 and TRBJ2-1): AAGVIQSPRHLIKEKRETATLKCYPIPRHDTVYWYQQGPGQDPQFLISFYEKMQSDKGSIPDRFSAQQFSDYHSELNMSSLELGDSALYFCASSFRAASYNEQFFGPGTRLTVL.

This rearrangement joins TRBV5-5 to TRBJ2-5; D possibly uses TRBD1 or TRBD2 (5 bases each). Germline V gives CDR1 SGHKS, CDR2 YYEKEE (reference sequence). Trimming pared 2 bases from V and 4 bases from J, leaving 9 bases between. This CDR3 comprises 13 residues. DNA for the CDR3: TGTGCCAGCAGCTTCGAGGGGCTAGAGACCCAGTACTTC. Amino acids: CASSFEGLETQYF.

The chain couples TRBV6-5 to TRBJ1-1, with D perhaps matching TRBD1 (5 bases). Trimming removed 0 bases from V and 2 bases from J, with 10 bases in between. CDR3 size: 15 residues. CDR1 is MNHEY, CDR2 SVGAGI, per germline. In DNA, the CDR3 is TGTGCCAGCAGTTACTCCGGGGCAGACAACACTGAAGCTTTCTTT. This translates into CASSYSGADNTEAFF.

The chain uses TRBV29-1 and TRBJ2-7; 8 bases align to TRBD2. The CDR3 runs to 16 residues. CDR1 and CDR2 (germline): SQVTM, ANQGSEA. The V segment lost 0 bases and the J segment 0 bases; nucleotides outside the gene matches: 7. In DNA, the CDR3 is TGCAGCGTTGAAGATCGGGGAGCGGGGGACTCCTACGAGCAGTACTTC. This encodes CSVEDRGAGDSYEQYF.

CDR3 in amino acids: CASSTTGVTFTETQYF. DNA for the CDR3: TGTGCCAGCAGTACTACAGGGGTAACCTTTACAGAGACCCAGTACTTC. The rearrangement links TRBV7-9 to TRBJ2-5; 7 bases align to TRBD1. The V and J ends lost 6 bases and 4 bases, in that order; junction bases with no gene match: 14. CDR1 and CDR2 (germline): SEHNR, FQNEAQ (reference sequence). The CDR3 loop spans 16 amino acids.

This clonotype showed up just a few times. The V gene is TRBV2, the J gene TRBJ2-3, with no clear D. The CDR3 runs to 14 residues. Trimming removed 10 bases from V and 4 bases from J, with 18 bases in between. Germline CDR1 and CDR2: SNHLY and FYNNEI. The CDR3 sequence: CATARQADSDTQYF. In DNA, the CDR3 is TGTGCCACCGCGCGGCAGGCGGATTCAGATACGCAGTATTTT.

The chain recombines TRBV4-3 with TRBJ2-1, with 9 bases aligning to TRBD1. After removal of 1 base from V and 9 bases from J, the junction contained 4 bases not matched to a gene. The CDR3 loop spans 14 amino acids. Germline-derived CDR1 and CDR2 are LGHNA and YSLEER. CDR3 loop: CASSQGQGGGEQFF. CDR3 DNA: TGCGCCAGCAGCCAAGGACAGGGGGGAGGTGAGCAGTTCTTC.

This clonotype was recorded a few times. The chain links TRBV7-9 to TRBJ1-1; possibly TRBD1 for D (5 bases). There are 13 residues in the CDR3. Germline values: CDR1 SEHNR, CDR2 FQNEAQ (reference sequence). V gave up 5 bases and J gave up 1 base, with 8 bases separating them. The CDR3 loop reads CASSETGNTEAFF. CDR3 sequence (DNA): TGTGCCAGCAGCGAAACAGGGAACACTGAAGCTTTCTTT. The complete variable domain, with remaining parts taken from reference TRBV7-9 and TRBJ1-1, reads DTGVSQNPRHKITKRGQNVTFRCDPISEHNRLYWYRQTLGQGPEFLTYFQNEAQLEKSRLLSDRFSAERPKGSFSTLEIQRTEQGDSAMYLCASSETGNTEAFFGQGTRLTVV.